One sample yielded the 20 T cell receptor beta chains listed below, sequenced in a study of T cell responses to AZD1222 COVID-19 vaccine. Here immunoSEQ multiplex PCR was the method, and the copy in TCRdb shows in-frame clones only, minus some. This table has approximately 88,000 clones, approximately 90% appearing once. The sample consisted of peripheral blood, taken on day 0 of AZD1222 vaccination. Receptors were obtained from an adult in good health.

As DNA, the CDR3 is TGTGCCAGCAGCCAGGCCCCAGGCGACACCGGGGAGCTGTTTTTT. Translating gives CASSQAPGDTGELFF. This chain uses TRBV3-1 (or the pseudogene TRBV3-2) with TRBJ2-2, with D unresolved. Germline V lookup: CDR1 LGHDT, CDR2 YNNKEL (reference sequence). The CDR3 sequence is 15 residues long. V was clipped by 3 bases and J by 3 bases, with 11 bases between them.

V is TRBV19 and J is TRBJ2-7; 8 nucleotides align to TRBD1. J was trimmed by 1 base and V by 5 bases; bases with no gene match: 7. Germline V gene sequence: CDR1 LNHDA, CDR2 SQIVND (reference sequence). The CDR3 has 15 residues. This CDR3 is CASSSPRTGSYEQYF. The CDR3 DNA is TGTGCCAGTAGTTCACCTCGGACAGGGTCCTACGAGCAGTACTTC.

The rearrangement links TRBV28 to TRBJ2-5, with a tentative D call TRBD2 (6 bases). Germline CDR1 MDHEN, CDR2 SYDVKM. Trimming took 3 bases from V and 0 from J, leaving 8 bases between them. The CDR3 consists of 14 residues. The CDR3 DNA is TGTGCCAGCAGTTTTCTAGCGAACCAAGAGACCCAGTACTTC. This gives the protein CASSFLANQETQYF. Supplemented by reference TRBV28 and TRBJ2-5, the full variable domain reads DVKVTQSSRYLVKRTGEKVFLECVQDMDHENMFWYRQDPGLGLRLIYFSYDVKMKEKGDIPEGYSVSREKKERFSLILESASTNQTSMYLCASSFLANQETQYFGPGTRLLVL.

The CDR3 region is CASSLKVPGQHSGANVLTF. Written as DNA, the CDR3 is TGTGCCAGCAGCTTGAAGGTCCCGGGACAGCACTCTGGGGCCAACGTCCTGACTTTC. The chain has TRBV5-5 and TRBJ2-6, with 7 bases lining up with TRBD1. Germline values: CDR1 SGHKS, CDR2 YYEKEE (reference sequence). The CDR3 is 19 amino acids. V dropped 1 base and J dropped 0; count of bases not matched to a gene: 10.

The chain links TRBV7-3 to TRBJ2-1; TRBD2 matches at 13 bases. The CDR3 consists of 17 residues. V lost 5 bases, J lost 7 bases, and 11 bases stayed unmatched. Germline values: CDR1 SGHTA, CDR2 FQGTGA. The CDR3 loop is CASSPGLAGSTVNEQFF. DNA of the CDR3: TGTGCCAGCAGCCCGGGACTAGCGGGATCCACCGTAAATGAGCAGTTCTTC. The full variable domain, completed using reference TRBV7-3 and TRBJ2-1, is GAGVSQTPSNKVTEKGKYVELRCDPISGHTALYWYRQSLGQGPEFLIYFQGTGAADDSGLPNDRFFAVRPEGSVSTLKIQRTERGDSAVYLCASSPGLAGSTVNEQFFGPGTRLTVL.

The chain carries TRBV24-1 and TRBJ2-2; 11 bases align to TRBD1. CDR3 length equals 14 residues. CDR1 and CDR2 from the germline V gene are KGHDR and SFDVKD. Trimming at V came to 7 bases and at J to 6 bases, leaving 3 bases not matched to a gene. The chain's CDR3 is CATRPGQGAGELFF. The CDR3 DNA follows: TGTGCCACCAGACCGGGACAGGGGGCCGGGGAGCTGTTTTTT.

The chain carries TRBV29-1 and TRBJ2-5; D gene unclear. The CDR3 contains 14 residues. CDR1 is SQVTM, CDR2 ANQGSEA, per germline. The V and J ends lost 6 bases and 1 base respectively, with 15 bases between them. The CDR3 sequence is CSVALLVPQETQYF. Here the CDR3 DNA reads TGCAGCGTGGCCCTCCTGGTACCCCAAGAGACCCAGTACTTC.

The chain combines TRBV2 with TRBJ1-1; D ambiguous. Germline-derived CDR1 and CDR2 are SNHLY and FYNNEI. The CDR3 covers 17 residues. Between the trimmed V and J ends, which lost 0 bases and 4 bases, there was a span of 18 bases. Here the CDR3 DNA reads TGTGCCAGCAGTGAAGCTTTTGGAGGTCGACTGGGCACTGAAGCTTTCTTT. This gives the protein CASSEAFGGRLGTEAFF.

The gene calls are TRBV2 and TRBJ2-7, with TRBD1 identical over 7 bases. The germline V gene has CDR1 SNHLY and CDR2 FYNNEI. Germline trimming cut 4 bases from V and 2 bases from J; bases unmatched to any gene: 5. The CDR3 contains 14 residues. CDR3 nucleotides: TGTGCCAGCAGTGGAACAGGGGTCCCCTACGAGCAGTACTTC. Residues: CASSGTGVPYEQYF.

This chain links TRBV5-4 with TRBJ2-5, with D perhaps matching TRBD2 (7 bases). The ends were cut back, 0 bases at V and 2 bases at J, with 11 bases in the middle. Germline V gene sequence: CDR1 SGHNT, CDR2 YYREEE (reference sequence). The CDR3 loop spans 15 amino acids. The CDR3 loop is CASSLVGGGQETQYF. The CDR3 nucleotides read TGTGCCAGCAGCTTGGTAGGGGGAGGGCAAGAGACCCAGTACTTC. The variable domain in full, completed from reference TRBV5-4 and TRBJ2-5, reads ETGVTQSPTHLIKTRGQQVTLRCSSQSGHNTVSWYQQALGQGPQFIFQYYREEENGRGNFPPRFSGLQFPNYSSELNVNALELDDSALYLCASSLVGGGQETQYFGPGTRLLVL.

The J gene is TRBJ1-1, the V gene TRBV10-3; no definite D call. CDR1 is ENHRY, CDR2 SYGVKD, per germline. V was clipped by 6 bases and J by 1 base, with 18 bases between them. The CDR3 has 16 residues. CDR3 sequence: CAIRNFGEGRNTEAFF. CDR3 DNA sequence: TGTGCCATCAGGAACTTTGGGGAGGGCAGGAACACTGAAGCTTTCTTT.

The chain joins TRBV27 to TRBJ2-2; 9 nucleotides agree with TRBD2. There are 19 residues in the CDR3. Germline loops: CDR1 MNHEY, CDR2 SMNVEV (reference sequence). V shed 2 bases and J 0 bases; nucleotides not matched to a gene: 10. The chain's CDR3 is CASSLLGSSGVANTGELFF. In nucleotides, the CDR3 is TGTGCCAGCAGTTTACTAGGGTCTAGCGGGGTCGCGAACACCGGGGAGCTGTTTTTT.

The chain combines TRBV29-1 with TRBJ2-7; 9 nucleotides match TRBD1. Germline trimming cut 6 bases from V and 4 bases from J; bases unmatched to any gene: 13. The CDR3 sequence is 15 residues long. Germline CDR1 SQVTM, CDR2 ANQGSEA. The CDR3 region is CSVLIPGQGSYEQYF. CDR3 nucleotide sequence: TGCAGCGTGTTAATACCGGGACAGGGATCGTACGAGCAGTACTTC.

V and J are TRBV27 and TRBJ2-7; D might be TRBD1 (5 bases). V lost 2 bases, J lost 5 bases, and 10 bases lay in between. This CDR3 comprises 13 residues. The germline CDR1 and CDR2 sequences are MNHEY and SMNVEV (reference sequence). The CDR3 loop reads CASSLRQGNEQYF. In DNA form, the CDR3 reads TGTGCCAGCAGTTTACGGCAGGGTAACGAGCAGTACTTC.

The chain employs TRBV4-1 and TRBJ1-2; D perhaps matches TRBD1 (6 bases). Germline CDR1 and CDR2: MGHRA and YSYEKL. This CDR3 region has 15 residues. The V gene lost 0 bases and the J gene lost 11 bases, with 19 bases spanning the gap. The CDR3 DNA follows: TGCGCCAGCAGCCAAGATATGGGGGCCAACCCCGGGTACACCTTC. Translating it yields CASSQDMGANPGYTF.

This rearrangement joins TRBV7-2 to TRBJ2-1; D is uncertain. Germline V gives CDR1 SGHTA, CDR2 FQGNSA. V lost 8 bases to trimming and J lost 2 bases, with 7 bases between them. CDR3 length: 12 residues. CDR3 amino acids: CASGLAYNEQFF. In DNA, the CDR3 is TGTGCCAGCGGGTTGGCCTACAATGAGCAGTTCTTC.

This rearrangement joins TRBV9 to TRBJ2-1; TRBD2 matches at 7 bases. The ends lost 3 bases at V and 3 bases at J; junction bases unmatched: 6. Germline V gene lookup returns CDR1 SGDLS and CDR2 YYNGEE. CDR3 size: 15 residues. The CDR3 bases are TGTGCCAGCAGCGGGGAGGGAGGGATCTACAATGAGCAGTTCTTC. Its translation is CASSGEGGIYNEQFF.

The genes are TRBV7-9 and TRBJ1-4; tentatively, D is TRBD1 (5 bases). CDR1 and CDR2 (germline): SEHNR, FQNEAQ (reference sequence). Trimming pared 1 base from V and 8 bases from J, leaving 11 bases between. The CDR3 sequence is 14 residues long. The CDR3 here is CASSLGGVGEKLFF. The CDR3 nucleotides are TGTGCCAGCAGCTTAGGAGGGGTAGGAGAAAAACTGTTTTTT. Looking up the rest from reference TRBV7-9 and TRBJ1-4 gives the full variable domain: DTGVSQNPRHKITKRGQNVTFRCDPISEHNRLYWYRQTLGQGPEFLTYFQNEAQLEKSRLLSDRFSAERPKGSFSTLEIQRTEQGDSAMYLCASSLGGVGEKLFFGSGTQLSVL.

The CDR3 nucleotides are TGTGCCAGCAGTGGACAGGGATGGGGAAACACCATATATTTT. This translates into CASSGQGWGNTIYF. The chain has TRBV28 and TRBJ1-3; the match to TRBD1 covers 8 bases. V shed 5 bases and J 4 bases; nucleotides not matched to a gene: 4. In germline, CDR1 is MDHEN, CDR2 SYDVKM. CDR3 length: 14 amino acids.

J is TRBJ1-2 and V is TRBV27; possibly TRBD1 for D (6 bases). The CDR3 spans 16 residues. V was shortened by 4 bases and J by 3 bases, with 18 bases between the two germline ends. Germline CDR1 MNHEY, CDR2 SMNVEV (reference sequence). For the CDR3, the DNA is TGTGCCAGCAGTTCCAAAGCCCGGGGGCAGGACTATGGCTACACCTTC. Translation: CASSSKARGQDYGYTF.